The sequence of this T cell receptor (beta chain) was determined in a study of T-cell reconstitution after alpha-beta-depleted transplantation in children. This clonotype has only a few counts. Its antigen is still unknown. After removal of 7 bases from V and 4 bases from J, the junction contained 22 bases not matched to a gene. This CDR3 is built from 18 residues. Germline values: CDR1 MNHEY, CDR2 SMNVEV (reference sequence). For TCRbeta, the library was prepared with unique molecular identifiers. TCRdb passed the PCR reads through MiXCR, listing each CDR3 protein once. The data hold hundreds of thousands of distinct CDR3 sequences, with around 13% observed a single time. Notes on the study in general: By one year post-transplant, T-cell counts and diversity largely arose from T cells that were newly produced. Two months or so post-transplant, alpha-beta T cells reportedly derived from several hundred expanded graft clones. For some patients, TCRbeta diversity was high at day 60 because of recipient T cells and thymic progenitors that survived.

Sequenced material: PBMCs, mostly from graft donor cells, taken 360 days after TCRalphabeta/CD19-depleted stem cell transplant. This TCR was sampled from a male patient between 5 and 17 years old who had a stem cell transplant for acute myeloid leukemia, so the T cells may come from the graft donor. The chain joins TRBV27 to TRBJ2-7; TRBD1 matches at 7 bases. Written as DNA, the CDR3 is TGTGCCAGCACCGACCTCGCAAACCGGGACAGACCAAAATACGAGCAGTACTTC. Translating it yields CASTDLANRDRPKYEQYF.